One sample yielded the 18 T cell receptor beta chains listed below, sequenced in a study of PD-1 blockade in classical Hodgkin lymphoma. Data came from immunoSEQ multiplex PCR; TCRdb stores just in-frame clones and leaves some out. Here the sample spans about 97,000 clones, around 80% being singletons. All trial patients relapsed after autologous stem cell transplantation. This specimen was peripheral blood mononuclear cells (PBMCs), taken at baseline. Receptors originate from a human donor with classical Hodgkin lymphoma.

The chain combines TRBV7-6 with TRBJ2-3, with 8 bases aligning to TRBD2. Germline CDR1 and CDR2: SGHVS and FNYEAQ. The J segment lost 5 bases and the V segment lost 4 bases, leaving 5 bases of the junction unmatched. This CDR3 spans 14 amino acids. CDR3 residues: CASSWSGSGDTQYF. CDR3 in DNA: TGTGCCAGCAGCTGGAGCGGGAGTGGAGATACGCAGTATTTT.

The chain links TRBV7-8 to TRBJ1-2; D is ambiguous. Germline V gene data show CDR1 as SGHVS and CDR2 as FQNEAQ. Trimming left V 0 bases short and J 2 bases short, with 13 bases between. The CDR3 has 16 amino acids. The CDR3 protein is CASSLARREWNYGYTF. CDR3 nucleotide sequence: TGTGCCAGCAGCTTAGCGCGCCGGGAATGGAACTATGGCTACACCTTC.

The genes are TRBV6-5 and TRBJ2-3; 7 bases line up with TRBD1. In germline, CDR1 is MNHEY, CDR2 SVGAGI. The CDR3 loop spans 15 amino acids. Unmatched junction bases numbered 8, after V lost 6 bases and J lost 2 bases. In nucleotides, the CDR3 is TGTGCCAGCAGCCGACAGGGCGCGCACACAGATACGCAGTATTTT. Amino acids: CASSRQGAHTDTQYF.

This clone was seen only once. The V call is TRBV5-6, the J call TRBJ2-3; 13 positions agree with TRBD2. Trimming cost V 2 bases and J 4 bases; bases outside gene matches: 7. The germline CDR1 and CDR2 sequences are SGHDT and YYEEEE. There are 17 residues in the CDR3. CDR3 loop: CASSFGLAGDIADTQYF. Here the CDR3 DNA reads TGTGCCAGCAGCTTCGGACTAGCGGGAGATATAGCAGATACGCAGTATTTT.

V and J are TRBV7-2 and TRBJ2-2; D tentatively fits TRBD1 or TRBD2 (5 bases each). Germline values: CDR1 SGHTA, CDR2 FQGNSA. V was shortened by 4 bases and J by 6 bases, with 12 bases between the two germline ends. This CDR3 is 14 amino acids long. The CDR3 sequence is CASSSGPTSGELFF. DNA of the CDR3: TGTGCCAGCAGCTCGGGGCCAACGTCCGGGGAGCTGTTTTTT.

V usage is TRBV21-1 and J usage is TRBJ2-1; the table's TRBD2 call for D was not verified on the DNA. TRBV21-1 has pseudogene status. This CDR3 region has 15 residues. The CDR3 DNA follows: TGTGCCAGCAACTGGACTCCGCGGACTAACAATGAGCAGTTCTTC. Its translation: CASNWTPRTNNEQFF.

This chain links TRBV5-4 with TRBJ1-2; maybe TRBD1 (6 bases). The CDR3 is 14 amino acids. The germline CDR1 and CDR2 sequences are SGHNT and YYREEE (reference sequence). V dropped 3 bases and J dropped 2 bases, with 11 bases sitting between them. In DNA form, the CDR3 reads TGTGCCAGCAGCTGGGGAAGGGGGAACTATGGCTACACCTTC. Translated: CASSWGRGNYGYTF.

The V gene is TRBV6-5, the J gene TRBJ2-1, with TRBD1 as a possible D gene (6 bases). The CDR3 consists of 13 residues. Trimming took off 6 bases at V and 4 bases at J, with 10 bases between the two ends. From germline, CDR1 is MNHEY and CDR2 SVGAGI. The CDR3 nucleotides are TGTGCCAGCAGCTTTGACAGGTACAATGAGCAGTTCTTC. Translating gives CASSFDRYNEQFF.

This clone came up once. CDR3 sequence reads: CASSELAGGETQYF. For the CDR3, the DNA is TGTGCCAGCAGTGAACTAGCGGGGGGAGAGACCCAGTACTTC. The J gene is TRBJ2-5, the V gene TRBV6-1, with TRBD2 matching 11 bases. CDR1 and CDR2 (germline): MNHNS, SASEGT. The CDR3 loop spans 14 amino acids. V lost 2 bases to trimming and J lost 4 bases; unmatched junction nucleotides: 0.

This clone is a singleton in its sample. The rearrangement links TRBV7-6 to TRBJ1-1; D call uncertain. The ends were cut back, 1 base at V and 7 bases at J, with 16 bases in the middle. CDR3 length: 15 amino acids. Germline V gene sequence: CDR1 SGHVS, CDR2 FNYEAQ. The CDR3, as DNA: TGTGCCAGCAGCTTAGGAGCCCGCCTTTCCCTTGAAGCTTTCTTT. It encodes CASSLGARLSLEAFF. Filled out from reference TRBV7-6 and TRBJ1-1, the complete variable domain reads GAGVSQSPRYKVTKRGQDVALRCDPISGHVSLYWYRQALGQGPEFLTYFNYEAQQDKSGLPNDRFSAERPEGSISTLTIQRTEQRDSAMYRCASSLGARLSLEAFFGQGTRLTVV.

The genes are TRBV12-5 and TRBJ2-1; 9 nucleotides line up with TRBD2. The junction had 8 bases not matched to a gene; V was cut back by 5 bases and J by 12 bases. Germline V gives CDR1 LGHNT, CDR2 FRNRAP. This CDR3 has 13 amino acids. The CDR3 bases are TGTGCTAGTGGTGGGACTAGCCTAACTCGGCAGTTCTTC. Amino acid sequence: CASGGTSLTRQFF.

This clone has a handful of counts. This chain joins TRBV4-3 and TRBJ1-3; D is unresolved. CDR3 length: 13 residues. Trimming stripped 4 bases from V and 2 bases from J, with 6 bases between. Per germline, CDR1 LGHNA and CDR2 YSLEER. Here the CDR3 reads CASSRMAGNTIYF. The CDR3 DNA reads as TGCGCCAGCAGCCGGATGGCTGGAAACACCATATATTTT.

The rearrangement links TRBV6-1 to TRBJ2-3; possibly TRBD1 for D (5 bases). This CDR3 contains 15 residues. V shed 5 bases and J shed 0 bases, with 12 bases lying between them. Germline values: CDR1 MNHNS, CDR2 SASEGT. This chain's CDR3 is CASSSATVSTDTQYF. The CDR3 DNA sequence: TGTGCCAGCAGTTCCGCGACAGTTAGCACAGATACGCAGTATTTT.

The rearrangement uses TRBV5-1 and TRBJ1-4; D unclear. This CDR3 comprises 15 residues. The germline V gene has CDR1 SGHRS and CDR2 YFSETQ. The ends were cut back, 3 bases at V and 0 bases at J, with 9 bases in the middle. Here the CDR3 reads CASSSTASTNEKLFF. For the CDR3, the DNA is TGCGCCAGCAGCTCCACGGCTTCAACTAATGAAAAACTGTTTTTT.

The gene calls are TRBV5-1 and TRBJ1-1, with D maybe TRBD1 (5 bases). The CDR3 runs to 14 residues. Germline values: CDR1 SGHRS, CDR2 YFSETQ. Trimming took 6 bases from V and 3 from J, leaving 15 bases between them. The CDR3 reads CASTLTGGDTEAFF. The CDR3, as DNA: TGCGCCAGCACCCTTACAGGTGGGGACACTGAAGCTTTCTTT.

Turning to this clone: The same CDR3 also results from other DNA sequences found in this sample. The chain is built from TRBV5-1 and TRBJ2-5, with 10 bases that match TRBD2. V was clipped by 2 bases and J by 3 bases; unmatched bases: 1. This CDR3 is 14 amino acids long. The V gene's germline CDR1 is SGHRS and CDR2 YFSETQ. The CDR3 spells CASSFGTSEETQYF. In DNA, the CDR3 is TGCGCCAGCAGCTTCGGGACTAGCGAAGAGACCCAGTACTTC.

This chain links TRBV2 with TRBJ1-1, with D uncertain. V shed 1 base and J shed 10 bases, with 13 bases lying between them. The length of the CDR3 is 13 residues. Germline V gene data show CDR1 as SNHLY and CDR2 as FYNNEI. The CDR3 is CASSEETRVAAFF. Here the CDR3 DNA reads TGTGCCAGCAGTGAAGAGACTAGGGTCGCAGCTTTCTTT.

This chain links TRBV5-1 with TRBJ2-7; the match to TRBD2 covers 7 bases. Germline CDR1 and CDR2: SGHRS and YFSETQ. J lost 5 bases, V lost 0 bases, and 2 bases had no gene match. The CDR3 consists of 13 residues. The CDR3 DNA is TGCGCCAGCAGCTTGGGGGGAGGGGACGAGCAGTACTTC. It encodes CASSLGGGDEQYF.